This T cell receptor beta chain was profiled in a study of T cells and Merkel cell carcinoma outcomes. The study's findings and limits: Reportedly, T-cell repertoire with density predicts Merkel cell carcinoma outcomes.

This clone has just one count. What it recognizes is unknown. Libraries were prepared by immunoSEQ multiplex PCR; TCRdb keeps only in-frame clonotypes and omits some of them. The sample consists of 15,000 or so clones, over 70% of them appearing once. The V segment lost 0 bases and the J segment 0 bases; nucleotides outside the gene matches: 6. Germline V gene lookup returns CDR1 SGHDT and CDR2 YYEEEE. This CDR3 has 17 amino acids. The chain links TRBV5-6 to TRBJ2-1, with 7 bases lining up with TRBD2. The receptor was derived from a human donor with Merkel cell carcinoma. Sequencing used tumor tissue from Merkel cell carcinoma. DNA for the CDR3: TGTGCCAGCAGCTTGGCCCTGATAGCGGGCTCCTACAATGAGCAGTTCTTC. The encoded protein is CASSLALIAGSYNEQFF. The complete variable domain, with remaining parts taken from reference TRBV5-6 and TRBJ2-1, reads DAGVTQSPTHLIKTRGQQVTLRCSPKSGHDTVSWYQQALGQGPQFIFQYYEEEERQRGNFPDRFSGHQFPNYSSELNVNALLLGDSALYLCASSLALIAGSYNEQFFGPGTRLTVL.